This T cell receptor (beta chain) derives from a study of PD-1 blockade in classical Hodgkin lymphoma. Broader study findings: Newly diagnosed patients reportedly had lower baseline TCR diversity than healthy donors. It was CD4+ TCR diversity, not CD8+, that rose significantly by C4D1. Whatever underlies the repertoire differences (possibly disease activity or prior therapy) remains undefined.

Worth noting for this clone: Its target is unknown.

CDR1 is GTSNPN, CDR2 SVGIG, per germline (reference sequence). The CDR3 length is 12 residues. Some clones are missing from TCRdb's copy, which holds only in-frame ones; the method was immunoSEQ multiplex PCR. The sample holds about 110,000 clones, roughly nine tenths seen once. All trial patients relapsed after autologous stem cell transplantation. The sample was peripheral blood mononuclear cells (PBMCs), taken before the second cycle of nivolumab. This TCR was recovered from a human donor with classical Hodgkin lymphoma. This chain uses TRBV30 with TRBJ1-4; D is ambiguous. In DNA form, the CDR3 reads TGTGCTGGATTGGCAACTAATGAAAAACTGTTTTTT. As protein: CAGLATNEKLFF.